The rows below give T cell receptor beta chains drawn from one sample of a study of T cell repertoires in cytomegalovirus infection. Antigens for these TCRs are unknown. TCRdb re-called the reads through MiXCR, storing one row per CDR3 protein. In the table there are about 68,000 distinct CDR3 sequences, 22% of which are singletons. Sequences were obtained from PBMCs, sequenced either directly or after in vitro stimulation (not recorded which). Every receptor here comes from a human donor in good health (CMV status not recorded). Some clones in this sample may be carry-over from other donors' samples. Both conserved end residues are part of each CDR3. A D gene is named only where the DNA matches it firmly. Clone size is stated in some rows and not others, as once, few, many or a class when expanded.

abundance	v_gene	len	d_gene	j_gene	CDR3nt	CDR3aa
.	TRBV7-2	15	TRBD2	TRBJ2-1	TGTGCCAGCAGCTTATCTAGCGGGATAAACAATGAGCAGTTCTTC	CASSLSSGINNEQFF
.	TRBV6-2/TRBV6-3	16	TRBD1	TRBJ2-7	TGTGCCAGCAGTCCACTTCCCGGGACAGAGATTTACGAGCAGTACTTC	CASSPLPGTEIYEQYF
many	TRBV7-2	13	.	TRBJ1-2	TGTGCCAGCAGCTTATCGAGTGTGGATGGCTACACCTTC	CASSLSSVDGYTF
many	TRBV7-2	12	.	TRBJ1-2	TGTGCCAGCAGCTGGTCTTCTTATGGCTACACCTTC	CASSWSSYGYTF
many	TRBV4-3	14	TRBD1	TRBJ1-3	TGCGCCAGCAGCTCAGGGGGCTCGTCAAACACCATATATTTT	CASSSGGSSNTIYF
once	TRBV5-6	11	.	TRBJ2-1	TGTGCCAGCAGGAGGGGCATTGAGCAGTTCTTC	CASRRGIEQFF
.	TRBV28	17	TRBD2	TRBJ2-3	TGTGCCAGTGCCGGGACTAGCGGGCTTTGGAAGACAGATACGCAGTATTTT	CASAGTSGLWKTDTQYF
.	TRBV19	14	TRBD2	TRBJ2-1	TGTGCCAGTAGAAGCGGGAGGGTCAAGCCTGAGCAGTTCTTC	CASRSGRVKPEQFF
few	TRBV7-8	16	.	TRBJ1-5	TGTGCCAGCAGCTTAGGACAGTCAACCCCCAGCAGCCCCCAGCATTTT	CASSLGQSTPSSPQHF
.	TRBV7-9	16	TRBD1	TRBJ1-1	TGTGCCAGCAGCTTAGTAACATTCAGGGGGGGCACTGAAGCTTTCTTT	CASSLVTFRGGTEAFF
.	TRBV12-3/TRBV12-4	15	TRBD2	TRBJ2-3	TGTGCCAGCAGACTAGCGGGAGGGTCTACAGATACGCAGTATTTT	CASRLAGGSTDTQYF
many	TRBV7-2	16	TRBD2	TRBJ2-7	TGTGCCAGCAGCTTAACTAGCGGGAGTCGGGCCCTCGAGCAGTACTTC	CASSLTSGSRALEQYF
few	TRBV9	13	TRBD1	TRBJ2-2	TGTGCCAGCAGCGTTACAGGGGTCGGGGAGCTGTTTTTT	CASSVTGVGELFF
.	TRBV20-1	15	.	TRBJ1-1	TGCAGTGCTACGAACAGGGTCAATTTAGGCACTGAAGCTTTCTTT	CSATNRVNLGTEAFF
many	TRBV7-2	14	.	TRBJ2-3	TGTGCCAGCAGCTCTGTTTCGCCTACAGATACGCAGTATTTT	CASSSVSPTDTQYF
many	TRBV7-2	14	TRBD2	TRBJ2-1	TGTGCCAGCAGCTTGGGACTAGCGGTGGATGAGCAGTTCTTC	CASSLGLAVDEQFF
.	TRBV29-1	11	.	TRBJ2-5	TGCAGCGTGGGGAAGACGGAGACCCAGTACTTC	CSVGKTETQYF
few	TRBV10-3	13	.	TRBJ2-1	TGTGCCATCAATACTGACAGTGTTGGGCCCAGTACTTTC	CAINTDSVGPSTF
few	TRBV7-9	14	.	TRBJ2-7	TGTGCCAGCAGCTTAGTTGGGCAGGGCAACGAGCAGTACTTC	CASSLVGQGNEQYF
few	TRBV7-2	15	.	TRBJ1-6	TGTGCCAGCAGCTTAGGACTTTCCAAAAATTCACCCCTCCACTTT	CASSLGLSKNSPLHF
.	TRBV10-2	14	TRBD1	TRBJ2-5	TGCGCCAGCAGACCAGACAGGGTCCAAGAGACCCAGTACTTC	CASRPDRVQETQYF
many	TRBV28	17	TRBD1	TRBJ1-1	TGTGCCAGCAGTTCCGTCCCGGGACAGGGGGCGAACACTGAAGCTTTCTTT	CASSSVPGQGANTEAFF
.	TRBV7-8	15	.	TRBJ2-3	TGTGCCAGCACGCCGAGGGCAGGGCGCACAGATACGCAGTATTTT	CASTPRAGRTDTQYF
.	TRBV7-2	15	.	TRBJ1-1	TGTGCCAGCAGCGCCTCGGTAGGATATAACACTGAAGCTTTCTTT	CASSASVGYNTEAFF
.	TRBV5-4	14	TRBD2	TRBJ2-1	TGTGCCACGCTTACTAGCGGGAGTGCCAATGAGCAGTTCTTC	CATLTSGSANEQFF
.	TRBV20-1	15	.	TRBJ2-1	TGCAGGCCCCTCCCCCCCTTGGCGGCCTACAATGAGCAGTTCTTC	CRPLPPLAAYNEQFF